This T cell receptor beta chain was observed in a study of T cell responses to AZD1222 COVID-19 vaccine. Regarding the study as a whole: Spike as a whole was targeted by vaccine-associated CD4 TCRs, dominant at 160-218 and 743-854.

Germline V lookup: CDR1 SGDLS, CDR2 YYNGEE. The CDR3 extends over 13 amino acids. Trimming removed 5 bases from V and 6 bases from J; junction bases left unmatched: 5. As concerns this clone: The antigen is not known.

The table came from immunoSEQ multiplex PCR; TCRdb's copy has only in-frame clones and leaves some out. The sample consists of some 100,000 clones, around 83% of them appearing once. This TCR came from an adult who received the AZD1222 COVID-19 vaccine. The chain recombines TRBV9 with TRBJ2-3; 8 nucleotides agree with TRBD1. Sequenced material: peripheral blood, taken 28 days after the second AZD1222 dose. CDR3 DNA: TGTGCCAGCAGTCGACAGGGGCGGGATACGCAGTATTTT. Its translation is CASSRQGRDTQYF.